This TCR beta chain was identified in a study of CD8+ T cells in alopecia areata. Study details: Percent of scalp involved defined treated patients' severity scores.

As concerns this clone: The antigen remains undetermined.

Trimming shortened V by 0 bases and J by 3 bases, and 18 bases separated the two germline ends. CDR1 is GTSNPN, CDR2 SVGIG, per germline (reference sequence). This CDR3 has 16 residues. Extraction of RNA preceded its reverse transcription into cDNA, which served as the sequencing template. TCRdb's copy holds only in-frame clones and misses some; the assay was immunoSEQ multiplex PCR. The data hold 130,000 or so clones, with around 86% observed a single time. General study findings and limits: Normal skin contains resident alphabeta T cells, and these are also sequenced in scalp samples.

Treatment specified: oral pan-JAK inhibitor, 5-10 mg twice daily. The authors sorted CD4+ and CD8+ T cells from PBMCs. Sequencing was performed on CD8+ T cells sorted from blood, taken at week 4, from a patient treated with tofacitinib. The sequence was obtained from a human donor with alopecia areata. The genes are TRBV30 and TRBJ2-7, with D possibly being TRBD1 (6 bases). The CDR3 here is CAWSVTGTNNYYEQYF. For the CDR3, the DNA is TGTGCCTGGAGTGTAACGGGGACAAATAATTACTACGAGCAGTACTTC.